A selection of T cell receptor beta chains follows, all from one sample in a study of early T cells in non-severe SARS-CoV-2 infection. TCRdb reprocessed the 5' RACE reads with MiXCR, giving one entry per CDR3 protein. Of about 35,000 distinct CDR3 sequences listed, less than 6.5% are singletons. The sequencing input was whole blood. The receptors come from an adult who was a healthcare worker with PCR-confirmed SARS-CoV-2 infection or an uninfected control (not recorded which). The CDR3 runs from the conserved cysteine through the conserved F or W. A D gene is named only where the DNA matches it firmly. Some rows mark clone size as missing; the rest say once, few, many or name a class of expanded clone.

J | size | D | V | length | DNA | CDR3
TRBJ1-4 | - | TRBD1 | TRBV3-1 | 14 | TGTGCCAGCAGCAAGACAGGGGCTAATGAAAAACTGTTTTTT | CASSKTGANEKLFF
TRBJ2-7 | few | - | TRBV20-1 | 15 | TGCAGTGCTACACCTCCTCTCGGGGACTTCTACGAGCAGTACTTC | CSATPPLGDFYEQYF
TRBJ1-1 | many | - | TRBV5-6 | 14 | TGTGCCAGCAGCGGGGGGACGGTGAACACTGAAGCTTTCTTT | CASSGGTVNTEAFF
TRBJ1-2 | many | - | TRBV5-8 | 13 | TGTGCCAGCAGCTTGGGCGGAGGGCATGGCTACACCTTC | CASSLGGGHGYTF
TRBJ2-5 | - | - | TRBV6-2/TRBV6-3 | 14 | TGTGCCAGCAAAAGTAGGGGGAGCTGGGAGACCCAGTACTTC | CASKSRGSWETQYF
TRBJ2-5 | many | - | TRBV5-1 | 14 | TGCGCCAGCAGCTTGGACAGACCTAGAGAGACCCAGTACTTC | CASSLDRPRETQYF
TRBJ2-1 | many | - | TRBV20-1 | 10 | TGCAGTGCTAGTGGGGGGGAGCAGTTCTTC | CSASGGEQFF
TRBJ2-5 | few | TRBD1 | TRBV2 | 15 | TGTGCCACCACCCAGCTGGGACAGGGTAGCGAGACCCAGTACTTC | CATTQLGQGSETQYF
TRBJ2-3 | - | TRBD2 | TRBV7-9 | 15 | TGTGCCAGTCGGAGGGGTAGCGGGCACACAGATACGCAGTATTTT | CASRRGSGHTDTQYF
TRBJ2-1 | many | - | TRBV20-1 | 15 | TGCAGTGCTAGAGTTAGACAGGAGGTGTACAATGAGCAGTTCTTC | CSARVRQEVYNEQFF
TRBJ2-2 | many | - | TRBV14 | 14 | TGTGCCAGCAGCCAAGCTCATCACACCGGGGAGCTGTTTTTT | CASSQAHHTGELFF
TRBJ2-7 | many | - | TRBV5-6 | 13 | TGTGCCAGCAGCAGGGACCGGGGATACGAGCAGTACTTC | CASSRDRGYEQYF
TRBJ2-2 | many | - | TRBV6-2/TRBV6-3 | 13 | TGTGCCAGCAGTGTCCAGGACACCGGGGAGCTGTTTTTT | CASSVQDTGELFF
TRBJ1-6 | - | TRBD1 | TRBV7-9 | 15 | TGTGCCAGCAGCTTAGGTACAGGGGTCGGTTCACCCCTCCACTTT | CASSLGTGVGSPLHF
TRBJ2-5 | few | TRBD2 | TRBV5-5 | 15 | TGTGCCAGCAGCTTCGGTGCAGCGGGGGGTGAGACCCAGTACTTC | CASSFGAAGGETQYF
TRBJ1-6 | many | - | TRBV6-4 | 14 | TGTGCCAGCAGTGAAGGGCAGGGAATGACACCCCTCCACTTT | CASSEGQGMTPLHF
TRBJ1-4 | hyperexpanded | - | TRBV10-3 | 14 | TGTGCCATCACTCCCTCCAGGTTCGGGGAAAAACTGTTTTTT | CAITPSRFGEKLFF
TRBJ2-7 | many | TRBD1 | TRBV5-1 | 15 | TGCGCCAGCAGCCCCGACCGGGACAGGGGATACGAGCAGTACTTC | CASSPDRDRGYEQYF
TRBJ2-1 | - | TRBD2 | TRBV20-1 | 16 | TGCAGTGCTCCTAGCCTATTAGCGGGGGCTTACAATGAGCAGTTCTTC | CSAPSLLAGAYNEQFF
TRBJ1-5 | - | TRBD1 | TRBV19 | 15 | TGTGCCAGTAGTATTTCCAGGGGGGTAGGTCAGCCCCAGCATTTT | CASSISRGVGQPQHF
TRBJ2-6 | - | - | TRBV29-1 | 15 | TGCAGCGCCGGACTGCCAGGCACTGGGGCCAACGTCCTGACTTTC | CSAGLPGTGANVLTF
TRBJ2-5 | many | TRBD2 | TRBV27 | 17 | TGTGCCAGCAGTCCAGGCCGACTAGCGGGGACACAAGAGACCCAGTACTTC | CASSPGRLAGTQETQYF
TRBJ1-6 | - | - | TRBV27 | 12 | TGTGCCAGCAGTTTAGGGCGGACACCCCTCCACTTT | CASSLGRTPLHF
TRBJ1-5 | many | - | TRBV7-2 | 15 | TGTGCCAGCAGCTTAGGGCCAGGGTCAGGCCAGCCCCAGCATTTT | CASSLGPGSGQPQHF
TRBJ1-3 | many | - | TRBV11-2 | 16 | TGTGCCAGCAGCTTAGCCACAGTGGACTCTGGAAACACCATATATTTT | CASSLATVDSGNTIYF
TRBJ2-3 | many | - | TRBV4-1 | 17 | TGCGCCAGCAGCCAAGTATGGGCCTCAACTGGCACAGATACGCAGTATTTT | CASSQVWASTGTDTQYF
TRBJ2-3 | few | - | TRBV30 | 13 | TGTGCCTGGAGGGTAGGGGGCACAGATACGCAGTATTTT | CAWRVGGTDTQYF
TRBJ2-3 | many | - | TRBV5-4 | 13 | TGTGCCAGCAGCACGACTAGCACAGATACGCAGTATTTT | CASSTTSTDTQYF
TRBJ2-7 | many | TRBD1 | TRBV7-2 | 14 | TGTGCCAGCAGCTCCGGACAGGGGAGGTACGAGCAGTACTTC | CASSSGQGRYEQYF
TRBJ1-1 | many | - | TRBV12-3/TRBV12-4 | 12 | TGTGCCAGCAGCGGACAGTCCACTGAAGCTTTCTTT | CASSGQSTEAFF
TRBJ2-3 | - | - | TRBV5-4 | 15 | TGTGCCAGCAGCTTGTTCGGGCTAGCCGCAGATACGCAGTATTTT | CASSLFGLAADTQYF
TRBJ1-5 | few | - | TRBV2 | 15 | TGTGCCAGCAGTGAAGCAGGGACAAGCAATCAGCCCCAGCATTTT | CASSEAGTSNQPQHF
TRBJ2-5 | many | TRBD1 | TRBV6-5 | 14 | TGTGCCAGCAGTGAAGCAGGGGGTTTAGAGACCCAGTACTTC | CASSEAGGLETQYF
TRBJ2-1 | few | - | TRBV6-4 | 14 | TGTGCCAGCAGCGTGGGGCCCGAGGCCAATGAGCAGTTCTTC | CASSVGPEANEQFF
TRBJ1-3 | many | - | TRBV20-1 | 15 | TGCAGTGCTAGAGTGGGAGGCCTTGCCGGAAACACCATATATTTT | CSARVGGLAGNTIYF